The rows below give T cell receptor beta chains drawn from one sample of a study of blood T cell repertoires in COVID-19. Data came from immunoSEQ multiplex PCR; TCRdb stores just in-frame clones and leaves some out. Here the sample spans fewer than 350,000 clones, around 90% being singletons. The sequencing input was PBMCs or T cells enriched from blood (not recorded which). Receptors originate from a man aged 55 to 70 who had recovered from COVID-19. Both conserved end residues are part of each CDR3. Each record gives: D gene, clone size, J gene, V gene, CDR3 DNA, CDR3 protein. The D gene is left open where the match is weak. Size is omitted from some rows. Given values are once, few, many or a class for expanded clones.

>TRBD2|-|TRBJ2-5|TRBV4-2
TGTGCCAGCAGCCAGGGGACTAGCGGGACGCGCGAGGGGGAGACCCAGTACTTC
CASSQGTSGTREGETQYF
>-|-|TRBJ1-4|TRBV15
TGTGCCACCAGCGGTCGGACAGCACTAAATGAAAAACTGTTTTTT
CATSGRTALNEKLFF
>TRBD1|few|TRBJ1-6|TRBV6-6
TGTGCCAGCAGTTTGGGACAGGGTAATAATTCACCCCTCCACTTT
CASSLGQGNNSPLHF
>-|-|TRBJ1-2|TRBV18
TGTGCCAGCTCACCACAGAGGACAGTCATTAACTATGGCTACACCTTC
CASSPQRTVINYGYTF
>TRBD2|few|TRBJ2-3|TRBV2
TGTGCCAGCAGCCGGACTAGCGGTACCACAGATACGCAGTATTTT
CASSRTSGTTDTQYF
>-|-|TRBJ1-1|TRBV2
TGTGCCAGCAGTTGGAGGGGTTCGAACACTGAAGCTTTCTTT
CASSWRGSNTEAFF
>-|few|TRBJ1-6|TRBV28
TGTGCCAGCAGTTTGGGGCAGGATAATTCACCCCTCCACTTT
CASSLGQDNSPLHF
>-|-|TRBJ2-1|TRBV5-1
TGCGCCAGCAGCTTGCCTCTGAATGAGCAGTTCTTC
CASSLPLNEQFF
>-|-|TRBJ1-5|TRBV6-5
TGTGCCAGCAGTTACACCGGACGGGAGAATCAGCCCCAGCATTTT
CASSYTGRENQPQHF
>-|-|TRBJ2-3|TRBV14
TGTGCCAGCAGTCCACTCATCGGGACACTTAGCACAGATACGCAGTATTTT
CASSPLIGTLSTDTQYF
>TRBD1|-|TRBJ1-4|TRBV20-1
TGCAGTGCTAGTCCCCGGACAGGCACAACTAATGAAAAACTGTTTTTT
CSASPRTGTTNEKLFF
>-|-|TRBJ2-5|TRBV6-2/TRBV6-3
TGTGCCAGCAGCCCGCGCGGGCAGGTAAAAGAGACCCAGTACTTC
CASSPRGQVKETQYF